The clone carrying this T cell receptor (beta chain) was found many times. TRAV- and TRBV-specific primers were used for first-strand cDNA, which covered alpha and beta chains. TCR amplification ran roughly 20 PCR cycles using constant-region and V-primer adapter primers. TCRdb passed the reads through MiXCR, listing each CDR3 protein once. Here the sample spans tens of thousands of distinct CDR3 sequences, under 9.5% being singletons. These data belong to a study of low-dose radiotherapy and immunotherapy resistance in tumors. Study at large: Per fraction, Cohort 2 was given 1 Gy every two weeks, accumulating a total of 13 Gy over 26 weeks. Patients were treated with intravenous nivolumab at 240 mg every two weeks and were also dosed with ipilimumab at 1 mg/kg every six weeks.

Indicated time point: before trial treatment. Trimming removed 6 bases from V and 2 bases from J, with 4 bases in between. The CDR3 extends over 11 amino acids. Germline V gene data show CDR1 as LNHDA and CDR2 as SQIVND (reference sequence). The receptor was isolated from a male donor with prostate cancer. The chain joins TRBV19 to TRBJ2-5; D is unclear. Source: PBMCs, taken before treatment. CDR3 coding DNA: TGTGCCAGTAGGCAGCAAGAGACCCAGTACTTC. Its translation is CASRQQETQYF.